One and the same sample provided the 17 T cell receptor beta chains below, sequenced in a study of blood T cell repertoires in COVID-19. Some clones are missing from TCRdb's copy, which holds only in-frame ones; the method was immunoSEQ multiplex PCR. This sample carries about 250,000 clones, roughly 84% of them seen once, and the ten largest clones take 0.85% to 0.9%. Sequenced: peripheral blood. The receptors stem from a human donor with COVID-19, enrolled during active disease. The donor label of this sample is uncertain.

This clone appeared a few times. Distinct nucleotide sequences in the sample also encode this CDR3. The chain is built from TRBV9 and TRBJ1-5, with no clear D. This CDR3 contains 14 residues. The germline CDR1 and CDR2 sequences are SGDLS and YYNGEE. Trimming pared 0 bases from V and 3 bases from J, leaving 7 bases between. The CDR3 loop is CASSVGGYNQPQHF. CDR3 nucleotides: TGTGCCAGCAGCGTAGGAGGTTACAATCAGCCCCAGCATTTT.

This clone was detected only once. The chain joins TRBV28 to TRBJ1-2, with D maybe TRBD1 (6 bases). V gave up 7 bases and J gave up 2 bases, with 14 bases separating them. This CDR3 region has 14 residues. Germline CDR1 and CDR2: MDHEN and SYDVKM. CDR3 DNA: TGTGCCAGCACAGGGGACCCGGACAACTATGGCTACACCTTC. Translated, it gives CASTGDPDNYGYTF.

The rearrangement joins TRBV5-4 to TRBJ2-2; possible D gene TRBD1, 5 bases. Germline CDR1 and CDR2: SGHNT and YYREEE (reference sequence). V lost 2 bases, J lost 8 bases, and 10 bases lay in between. The CDR3 consists of 13 residues. The DNA of the CDR3 is TGTGCCAGCAGCTTAGTTCAGGGTGGGGAGCTGTTTTTT. Protein product: CASSLVQGGELFF.

The V and J genes are TRBV27 and TRBJ1-2; D is unclear. The CDR3 consists of 13 residues. The germline V and J ends were trimmed by 4 bases and 4 bases, with 10 bases remaining between them. The germline V gene encodes CDR1 MNHEY and CDR2 SMNVEV (reference sequence). Here the CDR3 DNA reads TGTGCCAGCAGTTCAAGACGGGGCTATGGCTACACCTTC. Protein sequence: CASSSRRGYGYTF.

This chain links TRBV6-1 with TRBJ2-1; TRBD2 agrees at 10 bases. CDR1 MNHNS and CDR2 SASEGT come from the germline V gene. The CDR3 loop spans 14 amino acids. V gave up 2 bases and J gave up 9 bases; unmatched junction bases: 4. The CDR3 spells CASSELAGDTEQFF. CDR3 coding DNA: TGTGCCAGCAGTGAACTAGCGGGAGATACTGAGCAGTTCTTC.

The gene calls are TRBV30 and TRBJ2-7, with 7 bases identical to TRBD1. Germline CDR1 and CDR2: GTSNPN and SVGIG (reference sequence). This CDR3 region has 13 residues. J lost 7 bases, V lost 0 bases, and 6 bases had no gene match. The CDR3 region is CAWSVVPGGEQYF. Written as DNA, the CDR3 is TGTGCCTGGAGTGTTGTCCCAGGGGGAGAGCAGTACTTC.

The V and J genes are TRBV6-9 and TRBJ1-2; D is unclear. CDR1 and CDR2 from the germline V gene are MNHGY and SVAAGI. This CDR3 contains 16 residues. V was cut by 1 base and J by 4 bases, with 16 bases left in between. CDR3 protein: CASSYYRGKGGYGYTF. CDR3 coding DNA: TGTGCCAGCAGTTATTATCGGGGAAAGGGAGGCTATGGCTACACCTTC.

The chain has TRBV30 and TRBJ1-2, with TRBD1 matching 7 bases. With V trimmed by 2 bases and J by 8 bases, 8 bases remained unmatched. CDR3 length equals 13 residues. Per germline, CDR1 GTSNPN and CDR2 SVGIG (reference sequence). CDR3 loop: CAWSFSTGNGYTF. The CDR3 DNA is TGTGCCTGGAGTTTCTCGACAGGGAACGGCTACACCTTC.

This clone occurred a few times. This chain joins TRBV19 and TRBJ2-1, with 13 bases identical to TRBD2. Germline-derived CDR1 and CDR2 are LNHDA and SQIVND (reference sequence). J gave up 0 bases and V 3 bases, and 2 bases lay outside the gene matches. The CDR3 covers 17 residues. The DNA for the CDR3 is TGTGCCAGTAGTATTTGGACTAGCGGGAGCTCCTACAATGAGCAGTTCTTC. Amino acids: CASSIWTSGSSYNEQFF.

V gene TRBV6-5 combines with J gene TRBJ1-6; 7 bases align to TRBD1. Germline trimming cut 5 bases from V and 10 bases from J; bases unmatched to any gene: 8. The length of the CDR3 is 14 residues. Germline assignment: CDR1 MNHEY and CDR2 SVGAGI. The CDR3 sequence is CASSRRQGESPLHF. The CDR3 DNA follows: TGTGCCAGCAGTAGAAGGCAGGGGGAGTCACCCCTCCACTTT.

The rearrangement links TRBV12-3 or TRBV12-4 to TRBJ1-1; 8 nucleotides match TRBD1. The CDR3 loop spans 13 amino acids. The J segment lost 4 bases and the V segment lost 7 bases, leaving 5 bases of the junction unmatched. The CDR3 spells CASTDRVSTEAFF. As DNA, the CDR3 is TGTGCCAGCACGGACAGGGTGTCCACTGAAGCTTTCTTT.

This chain connects TRBV19 to TRBJ2-5; 10 positions agree with TRBD2. The germline V gene encodes CDR1 LNHDA and CDR2 SQIVND (reference sequence). V was clipped by 7 bases and J by 4 bases; unmatched bases: 15. The length of the CDR3 is 17 residues. The CDR3, as DNA: TGTGCCAGTACTCGAGGTTATAGCGGGAGGAGGGGAGAGACCCAGTACTTC. Protein product: CASTRGYSGRRGETQYF. Variable domain in full (rest from reference TRBV19 and TRBJ2-5): DGGITQSPKYLFRKEGQNVTLSCEQNLNHDAMYWYRQDPGQGLRLIYYSQIVNDFQKGDIAEGYSVSREKKESFPLTVTSAQKNPTAFYLCASTRGYSGRRGETQYFGPGTRLLVL.

The chain has TRBV5-1 and TRBJ1-2, with D unclear. Germline V CDR1 and CDR2: SGHRS, YFSETQ. V lost 4 bases to trimming and J lost 8 bases, with 15 bases between them. The CDR3 sequence is 13 residues long. The CDR3, as DNA: TGCGCCAGCAGCCTGGCGGGTTCTGCGGGCTACACCTTC. Residues: CASSLAGSAGYTF.

This chain uses TRBV23-1 with TRBJ2-7, with 9 bases that match TRBD2. TRBV23-1 is sorted into the ORF group, with uncertain function. After removal of 4 bases from V and 0 bases from J, the junction contained 19 bases not matched to a gene. This CDR3 comprises 20 residues. CDR3 bases: TGCGCCAGCAGTCGTAATAAATCAGGAACTAGCGGGTCCTTCTCCTACGAGCAGTACTTC. Its translation: CASSRNKSGTSGSFSYEQYF.

The chain has TRBV5-1 and TRBJ1-2, with 7 nucleotides matching TRBD1. Germline CDR1 SGHRS, CDR2 YFSETQ. V dropped 0 bases and J dropped 4; count of bases not matched to a gene: 6. The CDR3 is 15 residues long. The chain's CDR3 is CASSLGGQASYGYTF. The CDR3 nucleotides read TGCGCCAGCAGCTTGGGCGGACAGGCGAGCTATGGCTACACCTTC.

V and J are TRBV28 and TRBJ1-3; 9 nucleotides line up with TRBD1. The germline CDR1 and CDR2 sequences are MDHEN and SYDVKM. With V trimmed by 2 bases and J by 2 bases, 13 bases remained unmatched. The CDR3 is 19 amino acids. The CDR3 DNA follows: TGTGCCAGCAGTTTACAAAGGGGGACAGGGCGCCGGGCTGGAAACACCATATATTTT. Translation: CASSLQRGTGRRAGNTIYF.

The chain has TRBV28 and TRBJ1-6; tentative D call: TRBD1 (6 bases). The germline V and J ends were trimmed by 4 bases and 2 bases, with 9 bases remaining between them. The V gene's germline CDR1 is MDHEN and CDR2 SYDVKM. This CDR3 spans 15 amino acids. CDR3 protein: CASSSRTAYNSPLHF. DNA of the CDR3: TGTGCCAGCAGTTCCCGGACAGCCTATAATTCACCCCTCCACTTT. The full variable domain, in which reference TRBV28 and TRBJ1-6 provide the parts outside the CDR3, is DVKVTQSSRYLVKRTGEKVFLECVQDMDHENMFWYRQDPGLGLRLIYFSYDVKMKEKGDIPEGYSVSREKKERFSLILESASTNQTSMYLCASSSRTAYNSPLHFGNGTRLTVT.